A selection of T cell receptor beta chains follows, all from one sample in a study of blood T cell repertoires in COVID-19. Profiling relied on immunoSEQ multiplex PCR, and the TCRdb table lists in-frame clones only, not all of them. Of about 380,000 clones listed, 85% to 90% are singletons. Input material: PBMCs or T cells enriched from blood (not recorded which). Receptors originate from a woman aged 18-29 years who had recovered from COVID-19. The CDR3 runs from the conserved cysteine through the conserved F or W. The D gene is left open where the match is weak. Clone size, where shown, is once, few, many, or a class for clones that have expanded.

abundance | j_gene | v_gene | d_gene | CDR3nt | CDR3aa
- | TRBJ2-1 | TRBV7-9 | TRBD2 | TGTGCCAGAGATGGAAGCGGGGACAATGAGCAGTTCTTC | CARDGSGDNEQFF
- | TRBJ2-5 | TRBV5-1 | - | TGCGCCAGCAGAATTAGTCAAGAGACCCAGTACTTC | CASRISQETQYF
- | TRBJ1-2 | TRBV29-1 | - | TGCAGCGTTGATGGGGGCAGGGGAGCTAACTATGGCTACACCTTC | CSVDGGRGANYGYTF
- | TRBJ2-5 | TRBV6-5 | TRBD1 | TGTGCCAGCAGTCCTGGACAGGGTCCACAAGAGACCCAGTACTTC | CASSPGQGPQETQYF
few | TRBJ2-3 | TRBV5-6 | - | TGTGCCAGCAGCTCCGGGATCAGCACAGATACGCAGTATTTT | CASSSGISTDTQYF
once | TRBJ2-3 | TRBV7-8 | - | TGTGCCAGCAGCTTAGTTATAGGACAGCAATCATATCCCACAGATACGCAGTATTTT | CASSLVIGQQSYPTDTQYF
- | TRBJ1-3 | TRBV9 | - | TGTGCCAGCAGCGTAGCTTCCGGGAAGAACACCATATATTTT | CASSVASGKNTIYF
- | TRBJ1-2 | TRBV6-6 | TRBD1 | TGTGCCAGCAGACCGACAGGGGGGAATGGCTACACCTTC | CASRPTGGNGYTF
- | TRBJ2-3 | TRBV7-9 | TRBD2 | TGTGCCAGCAGCTTACCAGCGGGGGGGCCTATTAGTACAGATACGCAGTATTTT | CASSLPAGGPISTDTQYF
- | TRBJ2-1 | TRBV9 | - | TGTGCCAGCAGCGTAGGAGGTGCAGCAAATGAGCAGTTCTTC | CASSVGGAANEQFF
- | TRBJ1-4 | TRBV12-3/TRBV12-4 | TRBD1 | TGTGCCAGCACCGGCGGGACAGCTGAAAAACTGTTTTTT | CASTGGTAEKLFF
- | TRBJ1-1 | TRBV7-9 | TRBD1 | TGTGCCAGCAGCGTTTACAGGGGGCCTGAAGGTACTGAAGCTTTCTTT | CASSVYRGPEGTEAFF
once | TRBJ1-6 | TRBV9 | TRBD1 | TGTGCCAGCAGCCCCCGTCCGGACAGGGTTGATAATTCACCCCTCCACTTT | CASSPRPDRVDNSPLHF
- | TRBJ2-5 | TRBV9 | TRBD1 | TGTGCCAGCAGCGTAGATGAGTCAGGGGGTCAAGAGACCCAGTACTTC | CASSVDESGGQETQYF
- | TRBJ1-6 | TRBV30 | TRBD1 | TGTGCCTGGAGCGCGACAGGGGGTGGGTCACCCCTCCACTTT | CAWSATGGGSPLHF